The 16 T cell receptor beta chains in this list originate from one sample, sequenced in a study of blood T cell repertoires in COVID-19. The repertoire was sequenced with immunoSEQ multiplex PCR; TCRdb's copy has only in-frame clones and lacks some. This sample has 250,000 to 300,000 clones; 70% to 90% occur once, and the top ten carry 0.99%. Source material: peripheral blood. The source is a woman in her thirties or forties who had recovered from COVID-19.

The CDR3 DNA reads as TGTGCCAGCAGCGTGGACAGGGTGTCCTATGGCTACACCTTC. Translated, it gives CASSVDRVSYGYTF. The chain links TRBV5-4 to TRBJ1-2; TRBD1 matches at 8 bases. V gave up 4 bases and J gave up 4 bases; unmatched junction bases: 6. The germline CDR1 and CDR2 sequences are SGHNT and YYREEE (reference sequence). CDR3 length: 14 residues.

This sequence joins TRBV18 and TRBJ2-1, with D possibly matching TRBD2 (7 bases). The CDR3 length is 19 residues. Trimming stripped 3 bases from V and 4 bases from J, with 25 bases between. The V gene's germline CDR1 is KGHSH and CDR2 LQKENI. The CDR3 reads CASSPGIGGPADLYNEQFF. CDR3 in DNA: TGTGCCAGCTCACCGGGGATCGGGGGGCCCGCCGACCTATACAATGAGCAGTTCTTC.

This clone occurred a few times. This chain links TRBV19 with TRBJ1-2; D might be TRBD1 (6 bases). This CDR3 has 14 amino acids. V lost 5 bases and J lost 2, with 12 bases in between. The germline V gene encodes CDR1 LNHDA and CDR2 SQIVND (reference sequence). CDR3 protein: CASSGRTANYGYTF. The CDR3 DNA follows: TGTGCCAGTAGTGGAAGGACAGCCAACTATGGCTACACCTTC.

The V call is TRBV6-5, the J call TRBJ1-6; the D gene is possibly TRBD1 (5 bases). This CDR3 region has 16 residues. Germline V lookup: CDR1 MNHEY, CDR2 SVGAGI. Trimming pared 4 bases from V and 6 bases from J, leaving 16 bases between. The DNA of the CDR3 is TGTGCCAGCAGTTTTCCCAACCTAGGGGCTAATTCACCCCTCCACTTT. Encoded protein: CASSFPNLGANSPLHF.

The chain employs TRBV5-8 and TRBJ1-4, with D tentatively TRBD1 (5 bases). The germline V and J ends were trimmed by 3 bases and 5 bases, with 11 bases remaining between them. This CDR3 contains 14 residues. From germline, CDR1 is SGHTS and CDR2 YDEGEE. For the CDR3, the DNA is TGTGCCAGCAGCTGGTCGGGGGTAAATGAAAAACTGTTTTTT. It translates to CASSWSGVNEKLFF.

Comments on this clone: Other DNA sequences in the same sample also yield this CDR3. The chain is built from TRBV6-5 and TRBJ1-4; D might be TRBD1 (5 bases). Trimming removed 7 bases from V and 8 bases from J, with 8 bases in between. The CDR3 is 11 amino acids. From germline, CDR1 is MNHEY and CDR2 SVGAGI. The CDR3 DNA sequence: TGTGCCAGCACCGGGGGAGAAAAACTGTTTTTT. Translating it yields CASTGGEKLFF.

This clone was recorded only once. The rearrangement joins TRBV19 to TRBJ2-7, with unresolved D. CDR3 size: 11 residues. Trimming removed 5 bases at V and 7 bases at J, with 9 bases between. Germline V gene lookup returns CDR1 LNHDA and CDR2 SQIVND (reference sequence). The CDR3 loop reads CASSRNREQYF. CDR3 in DNA: TGTGCCAGTAGTCGAAACCGGGAGCAGTACTTC. The whole variable domain, filled in from reference TRBV19 and TRBJ2-7, reads DGGITQSPKYLFRKEGQNVTLSCEQNLNHDAMYWYRQDPGQGLRLIYYSQIVNDFQKGDIAEGYSVSREKKESFPLTVTSAQKNPTAFYLCASSRNREQYFGPGTRLTVT.

The CDR3: CASSPARTGNTDTQYF. The CDR3 nucleotides read TGCGCCAGCAGCCCCGCCCGGACAGGGAACACAGATACGCAGTATTTT. The J gene is TRBJ2-3, the V gene TRBV5-1, with TRBD1 matching over 8 bases. V shed 4 bases and J 2 bases; nucleotides not matched to a gene: 9. Germline CDR1 is SGHRS and CDR2 is YFSETQ. CDR3 size: 16 residues.

This chain connects TRBV4-1 to TRBJ2-1; 7 bases match TRBD2. The junction had 6 bases not matched to a gene; V was cut back by 0 bases and J by 10 bases. From germline, CDR1 is MGHRA and CDR2 YSYEKL. This CDR3 has 14 amino acids. As DNA, the CDR3 is TGCGCCAGCAGCCAAGAGGGGAGCGGGAAAGAGCAGTTCTTC. It translates to CASSQEGSGKEQFF.

This clone was detected a few times. The chain combines TRBV5-4 with TRBJ1-6; 11 bases fit TRBD1. Germline lookup yields CDR1 SGHNT and CDR2 YYREEE (reference sequence). V lost 4 bases, J lost 5 bases, and 5 bases stayed unmatched. The CDR3 contains 16 residues. This CDR3 reads CASSMGQGVNNSPLHF. Written as DNA, the CDR3 is TGTGCCAGCAGCATGGGACAGGGGGTGAATAATTCACCCCTCCACTTT.

The chain uses TRBV10-1 and TRBJ1-1; TRBD1 might be the D (6 bases). The CDR3 runs to 14 residues. In germline, CDR1 is WNHNN, CDR2 SYGVQD (reference sequence). Between the trimmed V and J ends, which lost 3 bases and 4 bases, there was a span of 12 bases. CDR3 coding DNA: TGCGCCAGCAGTGAATATAGGACAGCCACTGAAGCTTTCTTT. Its translation: CASSEYRTATEAFF.

V and J are TRBV14 and TRBJ2-3; D perhaps matches TRBD2 (6 bases). V lost 5 bases to trimming and J lost 0 bases, with 15 bases between them. The germline gives CDR1 SGHDN, CDR2 FVKESK. The CDR3 sequence is 16 residues long. The CDR3 nucleotides are TGTGCCAGCAGCAGACCGGGACTTCGAAGCACAGATACGCAGTATTTT. This gives the protein CASSRPGLRSTDTQYF.

Only one count was recorded for this clone. The V call is TRBV3-1 (or the pseudogene TRBV3-2), the J call TRBJ2-1, with TRBD2 matching 9 bases. Looked up from germline, CDR1 is LGHDT and CDR2 is YNNKEL (reference sequence). The CDR3 runs 12 residues. The trim removed 10 bases at V and 13 bases at J, leaving 11 bases unmatched. CDR3 sequence: CATQGGGLAQFF. Here the CDR3 DNA reads TGTGCCACCCAGGGAGGGGGACTAGCCCAGTTCTTC.

This clone was detected once. The gene calls are TRBV2 and TRBJ1-5, with 7 bases that match TRBD1. The CDR3 runs to 15 residues. The germline V gene has CDR1 SNHLY and CDR2 FYNNEI. V was clipped by 4 bases and J by 4 bases; unmatched bases: 7. In DNA, the CDR3 is TGTGCCAGCAGTGCAGCCCCGACAGGGAATCAGCCCCAGCATTTT. Amino acids: CASSAAPTGNQPQHF.

This CDR3 reads CASSRGRGTEQFF. The DNA for the CDR3 is TGCGCCAGCAGCCGCGGAAGGGGGACGGAGCAGTTCTTC. The V gene is TRBV4-3, the J gene TRBJ2-1; weak D call: TRBD1 (6 bases). The CDR3 is 13 residues long. Trimming stripped 4 bases from V and 10 bases from J, with 14 bases between. Germline V gives CDR1 LGHNA, CDR2 YSLEER.

The V gene is TRBV6-2 or TRBV6-3, the J gene TRBJ2-7, with TRBD2 matching 9 bases. Germline loops: CDR1 MNHEY, CDR2 SVGEGT. The CDR3 length is 16 residues. The V gene end was trimmed by 2 bases and the J gene end by 0 bases; junction bases not matched to a gene: 5. The CDR3 spells CASSYDSSGASYEQYV. As DNA, the CDR3 is TGTGCCAGCAGTTACGATTCTAGCGGGGCCTCCTACGAGCAGTACGTC.